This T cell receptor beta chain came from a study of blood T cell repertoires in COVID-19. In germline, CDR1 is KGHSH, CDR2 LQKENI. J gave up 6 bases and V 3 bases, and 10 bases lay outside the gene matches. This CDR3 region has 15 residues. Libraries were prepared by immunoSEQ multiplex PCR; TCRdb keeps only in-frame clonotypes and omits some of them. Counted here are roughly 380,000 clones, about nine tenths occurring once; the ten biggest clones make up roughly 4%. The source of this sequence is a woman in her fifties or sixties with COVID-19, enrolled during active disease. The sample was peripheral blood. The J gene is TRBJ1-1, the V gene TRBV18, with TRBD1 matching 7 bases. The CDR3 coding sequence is TGTGCCAGCTCACCTCAGGGGGAGTTACCCCCTGAAGCTTTCTTT. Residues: CASSPQGELPPEAFF.